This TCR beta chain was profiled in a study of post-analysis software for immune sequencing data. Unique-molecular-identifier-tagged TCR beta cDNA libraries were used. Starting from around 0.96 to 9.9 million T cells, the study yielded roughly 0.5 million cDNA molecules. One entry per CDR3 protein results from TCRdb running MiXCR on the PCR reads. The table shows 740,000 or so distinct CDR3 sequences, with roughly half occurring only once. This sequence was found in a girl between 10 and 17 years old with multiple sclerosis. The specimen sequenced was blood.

CDR3 sequence reads: CAWNTGQGAGGTNEKLFF. The CDR3 nucleotides read TGTGCCTGGAATACGGGACAGGGGGCTGGCGGAACTAATGAAAAACTGTTTTTT. The rearrangement uses TRBV30 and TRBJ1-4, with 12 bases aligning to TRBD1. Germline V gene sequence: CDR1 GTSNPN, CDR2 SVGIG (reference sequence). CDR3 length: 18 residues. With V trimmed by 4 bases and J by 1 base, 10 bases remained unmatched.